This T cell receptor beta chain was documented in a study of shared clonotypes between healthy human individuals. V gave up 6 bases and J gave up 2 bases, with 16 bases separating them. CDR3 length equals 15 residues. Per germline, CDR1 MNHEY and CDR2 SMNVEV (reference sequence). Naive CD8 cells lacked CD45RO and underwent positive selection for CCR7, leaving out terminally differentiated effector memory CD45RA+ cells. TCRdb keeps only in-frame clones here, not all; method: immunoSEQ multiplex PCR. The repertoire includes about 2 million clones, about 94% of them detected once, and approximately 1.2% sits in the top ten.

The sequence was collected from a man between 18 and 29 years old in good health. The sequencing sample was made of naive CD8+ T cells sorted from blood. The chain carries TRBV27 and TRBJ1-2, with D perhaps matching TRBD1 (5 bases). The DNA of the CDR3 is TGTGCCAGCAGAAAGGGCAGGGAACGAAACTATGGCTACACCTTC. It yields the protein CASRKGRERNYGYTF.